This T cell receptor beta chain appears in the sequencing data of a study of blood T cell repertoires in COVID-19. Clones were read by immunoSEQ multiplex PCR, and TCRdb kept only the in-frame ones, dropping some. The data contain approximately 160,000 clones, roughly 93% of them singletons. The source of this sequence is a woman aged 60-75 years with COVID-19, enrolled during active disease. The sequenced material came from peripheral blood.

The CDR3 coding sequence is TGTGCCAGCAGTTACTCGAGATTACAGACGGCTTTCTTT. Its translation is CASSYSRLQTAFF. The J gene is TRBJ1-1, the V gene TRBV6-2 or TRBV6-3; D is uncertain. The CDR3 contains 13 residues. CDR1 and CDR2 (germline): MNHEY, SVGEGT. The germline V and J ends were trimmed by 0 bases and 11 bases, with 13 bases remaining between them.